This T cell receptor (beta chain) stems from a study of molecular identifiers for immune sequencing clone quantification. Study results and caveats: Highly expanded clones may be undercounted when identical TCR molecules share barcodes. Jurkat TCR RNA that was spiked in from one cell was reportedly detectable among one million naive cells.

Naive CD8 libraries were made from roughly 21,000 to 960,000 sorted cells, and they used 10%, 30% or 50% RNA. Germline V CDR1 and CDR2: MNHEY, SVGEGT. CDR3 length equals 13 residues. Trimming took 11 bases from V and 12 from J, leaving 26 bases between them. Points on this clonotype: Antigen specificity is unknown.

As previously described, bulk TCR libraries were made using listed TCR primers. A single record per CDR3 protein comes from TCRdb applying MiXCR to the PCR reads. Here the sample spans some 96,000 distinct CDR3 sequences, roughly 24% being singletons. The sample taken for sequencing was naive CD8+ T cells from blood, with Jurkat cell RNA spiked in. Subset indicated: FACS-sorted CD8+CD4-CCR7+CD45RA+ naive T cells. This TCR derives from a human donor in good health. Some libraries in this study had Jurkat cell RNA spiked in. The V call is TRBV6-2 or TRBV6-3, the J call TRBJ2-7; no reliable D call. The CDR3: CARRPGAASAPYF. CDR3 DNA sequence: TGTGCCCGCCGCCCCGGCGCCGCCTCCGCGCCGTACTTC.